Following are 32 T cell receptor beta chains from one sample sequenced in a study of T cells in women clearing cervical HPV infection listed by TCRdb under 2018. The library was produced with the immunoSEQ multiplex PCR assay. Imported from immuneACCESS, the table was reduced by TCRdb to in-frame sequences with V and J called. These copies leave out some clones; in studies compared against another copy, an unresolved V gene accounts for under half, and the cause of the remainder is not known. The sample's clone listing holds about 16,000 clones. Of the sample, 5.5% to 8% falls within the top ten clones. The source material was blood buffy coat. All receptors derive from a woman between 18 and 69 years old with a cervical HPV16 infection that either progressed to CIN3+ or cleared (not recorded which).

Of note for this clone: The read gets to within 3 residues of the CDR3 end, and the germline J gene fills in the rest. The chain links TRBV19 to TRBJ2-1; D could derive from TRBD1 or TRBD2 (5 bases each). The germline V gene encodes CDR1 LNHDA and CDR2 SQIVND (reference sequence). Trimming left V 1 base short and J 0 bases short, with 16 bases between. The length of the CDR3 is 18 residues. The sequenced part of the CDR3 DNA is TGTGCCAGTAGTATAGCCCCGAGGGGCCTAAGCTCCTACAATGAG. As protein: CASSIAPRGLSSYNE. The whole CDR3 region reads CASSIAPRGLSSYNEQFF.

Details on this clone: The read halts 3 residues ahead of the CDR3 end, with the missing end drawn from the germline J gene. The rearrangement joins TRBV19 to TRBJ2-7; possibly TRBD1 or TRBD2 for D (6 bases each). Per the germline V gene, CDR1 is LNHDA and CDR2 is SQIVND (reference sequence). V lost 5 bases and J lost 1, with 12 bases in between. CDR3 length: 14 amino acids. The CDR3 DNA, read in part, is TGTGCCAGTAGTCCGCGGGACACGTCCTACGAG. Its protein product is CASSPRDTSYE. The entire CDR3 protein reads CASSPRDTSYEQYF.

About this clone: The sequenced fragment ends 3 residues before the CDR3 boundary, so the rest is inferred from the germline J gene. This sequence joins TRBV20-1 and TRBJ2-7, with a weak D call TRBD1 (5 bases). There are 12 residues in the CDR3. Trimming removed 1 base at V and 3 bases at J, with 7 bases between. CDR1 is DFQATT and CDR2 is SNEGSKA in the germline V gene (reference sequence). The CDR3 bases that were read are TGCAGTGCTAGAGGGGGCGGCTACGAG. Residues: CSARGGGYE. The full CDR3 reads CSARGGGYEQYF.

Details on this clone: The read gets to within 3 residues of the CDR3 end, and the germline J gene fills in the rest. The chain carries TRBV5-4 and TRBJ1-2; perhaps TRBD1 as D (5 bases). This CDR3 region has 14 residues. In germline, CDR1 is SGHNT, CDR2 YYREEE (reference sequence). The CDR3 sequence is CASRLLPGGEGYTF. CDR3 DNA, as far as it was read: TGTGCCAGCAGGTTACTACCGGGGGGTGAAGGC. Using reference TRBV5-4 and TRBJ1-2 for the parts outside the CDR3, the full variable domain is ETGVTQSPTHLIKTRGQQVTLRCSSQSGHNTVSWYQQALGQGPQFIFQYYREEENGRGNFPPRFSGLQFPNYSSELNVNALELDDSALYLCASRLLPGGEGYTFGSGTRLTVV.

About this clone: The sequence runs out 3 residues before the end of the CDR3; the remainder is reconstructed from the germline J gene. The rearrangement joins TRBV19 to TRBJ2-1; TRBD2 agrees at 11 bases. Germline assignment: CDR1 LNHDA and CDR2 SQIVND (reference sequence). There are 17 residues in the CDR3. V trimming: 5 bases; J trimming: 0 bases; junction bases outside the gene matches: 6. The CDR3 reads CASSSGTSGPSYNEQFF. The DNA read from the CDR3 is TGTGCCAGTAGTTCTGGGACTAGCGGTCCCTCCTACAATGAG.

Comment on this clone: The read ends 3 residues shy of where the CDR3 ends; the end is completed using the germline J gene. The chain couples TRBV7-6 to TRBJ2-1, with D possibly TRBD2 on 5 matching bases. The V gene lost 4 bases and the J gene lost 9 bases, with 10 bases spanning the gap. Per the germline V gene, CDR1 is SGHVS and CDR2 is FNYEAQ. The CDR3 loop spans 12 amino acids. CDR3 bases read: TGTGCCAGCAGCTACCGGAGCGGTGAG. Translated: CASSYRSGE. The CDR3 in its entirety is CASSYRSGEQFF.

Remarks on this clone: The read gets to within 3 residues of the CDR3 end, and the germline J gene fills in the rest. The chain links TRBV19 to TRBJ1-3; 9 bases match TRBD1. Germline assignment: CDR1 LNHDA and CDR2 SQIVND (reference sequence). CDR3 length: 14 amino acids. Trimming took 7 bases from V and 0 from J; bases not matched to a gene: 1. CDR3 loop: CASKQGASGNTIYF. The DNA read from the CDR3 is TGTGCCAGTAAACAGGGGGCCTCTGGAAACACC.

Of note for this clone: The read ends 3 residues shy of where the CDR3 ends; the end is completed using the germline J gene. The chain couples TRBV2 to TRBJ1-5; D uncertain. V was trimmed by 4 bases and J by 5 bases, leaving 9 bases between them. This CDR3 has 13 amino acids. Germline lookup yields CDR1 SNHLY and CDR2 FYNNEI. The CDR3 here is CASSAGLDQPQHF. CDR3 bases read: TGTGCCAGCAGTGCAGGACTCGATCAGCCC.

Comments on this clone: The read stops 3 residues short of the end of the CDR3; the missing end is completed from the germline J gene. The chain recombines TRBV5-1 with TRBJ2-1; 8 bases line up with TRBD1. CDR1 is SGHRS and CDR2 is YFSETQ in the germline V gene. V shed 0 bases and J 2 bases; nucleotides not matched to a gene: 4. CDR3 length equals 16 residues. This CDR3 is CASSLVQGVPYNEQFF. CDR3 DNA, as far as it was read: TGCGCCAGCAGCTTGGTACAGGGGGTACCCTACAATGAG.

About this clone: The read gets to within 3 residues of the CDR3 end, and the germline J gene fills in the rest. The chain employs TRBV20-1 and TRBJ1-5; D unclear. This CDR3 region has 13 residues. The V gene lost 6 bases and the J gene lost 9 bases, with 18 bases spanning the gap. Germline loops: CDR1 DFQATT, CDR2 SNEGSKA (reference sequence). CDR3 DNA, as far as it was read: TGCAGTGCCACTGGGCCTTCTCTCGGGCCC. This codes for CSATGPSLGP. In full, the CDR3 is CSATGPSLGPQHF.

Comments on this clone: The read terminates 3 residues before the CDR3 end, so the remaining end is supplied by the germline J gene. V and J are TRBV5-1 and TRBJ2-5, with 8 positions matching TRBD1. The CDR3 is 14 residues long. Germline trimming cut 0 bases from V and 5 bases from J; bases unmatched to any gene: 3. Germline-derived CDR1 and CDR2 are SGHRS and YFSETQ. This CDR3 reads CASSLGTGKETQYF. The sequenced part of the CDR3 DNA is TGCGCCAGCAGCTTGGGGACAGGGAAGGAGACC.

In regard to this clone: The read stops 3 residues short of the end of the CDR3; the missing end is completed from the germline J gene. V gene TRBV2 combines with J gene TRBJ1-2; D gene unclear. Germline lookup yields CDR1 SNHLY and CDR2 FYNNEI. The V gene lost 3 bases and the J gene lost 4 bases, with 12 bases spanning the gap. This CDR3 is built from 14 residues. The sequenced CDR3 bases are TGTGCCAGCAGTGAGTCGCGTGCTGTCTATGGC. Residues: CASSESRAVYG. The full CDR3 is CASSESRAVYGYTF.

In the case of this clone: The read comes to an end 3 residues before the CDR3 does, leaving the germline J gene to fill in the end. The rearrangement uses TRBV19 and TRBJ1-5; D is ambiguous. The CDR3 is made up of 14 amino acids. Germline CDR1 and CDR2: LNHDA and SQIVND (reference sequence). The V end lost 3 bases, the J end lost 4 bases, and 10 bases lay between the germline ends. This CDR3 is CASSIDSRNQPQHF. CDR3 DNA (partial): TGTGCCAGTAGTATCGATTCCCGGAATCAGCCC.

In regard to this clone: The read terminates 3 residues before the CDR3 end, so the remaining end is supplied by the germline J gene. V gene TRBV6-2 or TRBV6-3 combines with J gene TRBJ1-1; TRBD1 matches at 8 bases. Germline loops: CDR1 MNHEY, CDR2 SVGEGT. This CDR3 has 15 amino acids. This CDR3 reads CASSYQMTGAYEAFF. Incomplete CDR3 DNA: TGTGCCAGCAGTTACCAAATGACAGGGGCCTACGAG.

Notes on this clone: The read gets to within 3 residues of the CDR3 end, and the germline J gene fills in the rest. V is TRBV7-8 and J is TRBJ1-2, with a weak D call TRBD1 (5 bases). The germline V gene encodes CDR1 SGHVS and CDR2 FQNEAQ. This CDR3 region has 17 residues. Trimming took off 1 base at V and 3 bases at J, with 18 bases between the two ends. The chain's CDR3 is CASSLGQSPQLHYGYTF. The sequenced CDR3 bases are TGTGCCAGCAGCTTAGGACAGTCTCCTCAATTACACTATGGC.

On this clone itself: Sequencing ends 3 residues short of the CDR3 end; the germline J gene provides the rest. The V call is TRBV7-2, the J call TRBJ1-5; no reliable D call. Germline loops: CDR1 SGHTA, CDR2 FQGNSA. Trimming left V 2 bases short and J 3 bases short, with 11 bases between. The CDR3 is 15 residues long. The CDR3 here is CASSLSRVPNQPQHF. The CDR3 DNA, read in part, is TGTGCCAGCAGCTTATCCCGGGTCCCCAATCAGCCC.

As to this clone: The read falls 3 residues short of the CDR3 end, and the missing part is taken from the germline J gene. The chain is built from TRBV18 and TRBJ2-1, with TRBD2 matching over 13 bases. The CDR3 is made up of 18 amino acids. Germline-derived CDR1 and CDR2 are KGHSH and LQKENI. V shed 3 bases and J 7 bases; nucleotides not matched to a gene: 12. The covered CDR3 bases are TGTGCCAGCTCACCTTACGGACTACTAGCGGGGGGGTTGAATGAG. Translation gives CASSPYGLLAGGLNE. The whole CDR3 reads CASSPYGLLAGGLNEQFF.

The CDR3 bases that were read are TGCGCCAGCAGCACCGACAGGGGGCGCAGAGATGGC. As protein: CASSTDRGRRDG. The CDR3 in its entirety is CASSTDRGRRDGYTF. The chain has TRBV5-1 and TRBJ1-2, with 10 positions matching TRBD1. The CDR3 goes on 3 residues after the read ends, and that part is filled in from the germline J gene. The CDR3 runs 15 residues. V lost 4 bases, J lost 6 bases, and 9 bases stayed unmatched. CDR1 SGHRS and CDR2 YFSETQ come from the germline V gene.

With respect to this clone: The read terminates 3 residues ahead of where the CDR3 ends, so the germline J gene completes it. The chain employs TRBV5-1 and TRBJ2-7, with a weak D call TRBD2 (5 bases). The germline V gene encodes CDR1 SGHRS and CDR2 YFSETQ. Between the trimmed V and J ends, which lost 4 bases and 5 bases, there was a span of 16 bases. The CDR3 has 14 residues. The covered CDR3 bases are TGCGCCAGCAGCCTCCGGGGTTTGAGGGACGAG. Translating gives CASSLRGLRDE. The whole CDR3 reads CASSLRGLRDEQYF.

Details on this clone: The read halts 3 residues ahead of the CDR3 end, with the missing end drawn from the germline J gene. This chain uses TRBV19 with TRBJ1-5; D is unclear. V lost 7 bases and J 2 bases, leaving 15 bases between the germline ends. The CDR3 length is 15 residues. Germline loops: CDR1 LNHDA, CDR2 SQIVND (reference sequence). The sequenced part of the CDR3 DNA is TGTGCCAGTACTCCAGGCATGTGGGGCAATCAGCCC. Its protein is CASTPGMWGNQP. The CDR3 in full is CASTPGMWGNQPQHF.

With regard to this clone: The read gets to within 3 residues of the CDR3 end, and the germline J gene fills in the rest. This chain joins TRBV20-1 and TRBJ1-4; D remains ambiguous. This CDR3 comprises 15 residues. Trimming cost V 0 bases and J 8 bases, with 16 bases left between them. Per germline, CDR1 DFQATT and CDR2 SNEGSKA (reference sequence). The CDR3 spells CSARDARGDLEKLFF. Incomplete CDR3 DNA: TGCAGTGCTAGAGATGCCCGGGGAGACCTAGAAAAA.

Concerning this clone itself: At one end, the junction sequence differs from germline, possibly due to a read error. Read sequence stops 3 residues before the CDR3 end, and the germline J gene provides the missing end. The rearrangement uses TRBV7-9 and TRBJ2-3; tentatively, D is TRBD2 (6 bases). The CDR3 runs 14 residues. Germline-derived CDR1 and CDR2 are SEHNR and FQNEAQ (reference sequence). CDR3 sequence reads: CASRSTRSTGTQYF. The CDR3 bases that were read are TGTGCCAGCAGATCGACTAGGAGCACAGGTACG.

On this clone itself: The observed sequence ends 3 residues before the CDR3 terminus, with the missing tail filled in from the germline J gene. This chain connects TRBV20-1 to TRBJ2-3; 11 bases align to TRBD2. Germline loops: CDR1 DFQATT, CDR2 SNEGSKA (reference sequence). The CDR3 spans 13 residues. This CDR3 reads CSAATSGVFAQYF. CDR3 DNA, as far as it was read: TGCAGTGCCGCGACTAGCGGGGTCTTTGCG.

About this clone: The DNA ends 3 residues before the CDR3 does, and the rest of the CDR3 is filled in from the germline J gene. The chain uses TRBV19 and TRBJ1-1; possible D gene TRBD1, 5 bases. From germline, CDR1 is LNHDA and CDR2 SQIVND (reference sequence). CDR3 length: 16 residues. Trimming pared 6 bases from V and 1 base from J, leaving 18 bases between. CDR3 in amino acids: CASRGGEGTGNTEAFF. The covered CDR3 bases are TGTGCCAGTAGGGGGGGGGAGGGGACGGGGAACACTGAA.

CDR3 region: CSAGDRADYEQYF. The CDR3 DNA, read in part, is TGCAGTGCCGGGGACAGGGCGGACTACGAG. The rearrangement joins TRBV20-1 to TRBJ2-7, with 9 bases aligning to TRBD1. The sequence runs out 3 residues before the end of the CDR3; the remainder is reconstructed from the germline J gene. CDR1 is DFQATT, CDR2 SNEGSKA, per germline (reference sequence). CDR3 length: 13 amino acids. V gave up 6 bases and J gave up 3 bases; unmatched junction bases: 6.

About this clone itself: The CDR3 end falls 3 residues outside the read, so it is completed with the germline J gene. This chain joins TRBV2 and TRBJ1-4, with D unclear. The CDR3 sequence is 13 residues long. Germline V gene sequence: CDR1 SNHLY, CDR2 FYNNEI. Trimming cost V 1 base and J 5 bases, with 5 bases left between them. The DNA read from the CDR3 is TGTGCCAGCAGTGAAGAACAGAATGAAAAA. It specifies CASSEEQNEK. The CDR3 as a whole reads CASSEEQNEKLFF.

A remark on this clone: The CDR3 end lies 3 residues beyond the end of the read and is filled in from the germline J gene. The chain employs TRBV10-3 and TRBJ2-7, with D possibly TRBD1 on 6 matching bases. Trimming removed 0 bases at V and 3 bases at J, with 12 bases between. CDR1 and CDR2 from the germline V gene are ENHRY and SYGVKD. The CDR3 contains 15 residues. The CDR3 bases that were read are TGTGCCATCAGTGAGTCGGGGGACACCGACTACGAG. Amino acids: CAISESGDTDYE. The CDR3 as a whole reads CAISESGDTDYEQYF.

Notes on this clone: The DNA ends 3 residues before the CDR3 does, and the rest of the CDR3 is filled in from the germline J gene. This chain joins TRBV5-1 and TRBJ1-2, with a tentative D call TRBD1 (5 bases). CDR3 length equals 15 residues. The V gene's germline CDR1 is SGHRS and CDR2 YFSETQ. The CDR3 region is CASSLEEGRGDGYTF. The DNA read from the CDR3 is TGCGCCAGCAGCTTAGAAGAGGGAAGGGGAGACGGC.

Regarding this clone: The read is 3 residues too short to cover the CDR3 end, so that end is filled in from the germline J gene. The V call is TRBV12-3 or TRBV12-4, the J call TRBJ1-2; 7 bases map to TRBD1. There are 12 residues in the CDR3. The CDR3 DNA, read in part, is TGTGCCAGCAGTTTAGAAGGGGGCGGC. Translation gives CASSLEGGG. The CDR3 reads in full as CASSLEGGGYTF.

For this clone: Read data end 3 residues before the CDR3 end; the end is taken from the germline J gene. This chain connects TRBV7-7 to TRBJ2-5; 9 positions match TRBD2. The germline CDR1 and CDR2 sequences are SSHAT and FNYEAQ (reference sequence). The CDR3 consists of 15 residues. Losses at the gene ends were 4 bases for V and 4 bases for J; bases not matched to a gene: 7. CDR3 protein: CASSSERGEGETQYF. The covered CDR3 bases are TGTGCCAGCAGCTCAGAGCGGGGGGAGGGAGAGACC.

Comment on this clone: The sequenced fragment ends 3 residues before the CDR3 boundary, so the rest is inferred from the germline J gene. This chain connects TRBV6-1 to TRBJ2-3, with 11 bases that match TRBD2. Germline V CDR1 and CDR2: MNHNS, SASEGT. This CDR3 region has 17 residues. V was clipped by 5 bases and J by 0 bases; unmatched bases: 7. This chain's CDR3 is CASSKGLAGSSTDTQYF. The sequenced CDR3 bases are TGTGCCAGCAGTAAAGGACTAGCGGGTTCTAGCACAGATACG.

Concerning this clone: Coverage ceases 3 residues before the CDR3 finishes, and the germline J gene fills in the end. The rearrangement joins TRBV5-1 to TRBJ1-1; 7 bases agree with TRBD1. V was clipped by 1 base and J by 2 bases; unmatched bases: 11. The germline gives CDR1 SGHRS, CDR2 YFSETQ. The CDR3 is made up of 17 amino acids. CDR3 DNA, as far as it was read: TGCGCCAGCAGCTTGTCGGGGCAGGGGGTTCGAAACACTGAA. It yields the protein CASSLSGQGVRNTE. Given in full, the CDR3 is CASSLSGQGVRNTEAFF.